The rows below give T cell receptor beta chains drawn from one sample of a study of T cell changes during pregnancy in multiple sclerosis. Measured with immunoSEQ multiplex PCR; TCRdb has only the in-frame clones, and not every one. The sample carries more than 65,000 clones, roughly 90% recorded once. Sequenced here: peripheral blood, sampled in the first trimester of pregnancy. The receptor set was obtained from a female donor with multiple sclerosis, enrolled in a pregnancy study. CDR3s leave out the opening cysteine and the closing phenylalanine or tryptophan. Fields, in order: V gene, CDR3 length, CDR3 protein.

>TRBV5-6|10
ASTPGNYGYT
>TRBV18|11
ASSPSVNTEAF
>TRBV15|12
ATSRGDRGNGYT
>TRBV7-3|12
ASSPGTFYNEQF
>TRBV15|17
ATSRDLTGGAFPGNTIY
>TRBV6-5|12
ASSWDRNNSPLH
>TRBV18|12
ASSPKSGTDEQY
>TRBV19|14
ASSIGGQGGDYTQY
>TRBV25-1|13
ASSDGGLNTGELF
>TRBV28|14
ASSSTGTGPIYEQY
>TRBV10-3|16
AISDRTKTSGGPYEQY
>TRBV28|12
ASQPPGLQYEQY
>TRBV7-2|11
ASSSGQNTEAF
>TRBV9|15
ASTGVTGSASDDGYT
>TRBV7-9|11
ASSLMTGGLEY
>TRBV7-9|11
ASTGAGSYGYT
>TRBV18|13
ASSPPQGLNTEAF
>TRBV4-1|14
ASSQDGRGYYNEQF
>TRBV19|12
ASSAGLQNTEAF
>TRBV19|12
ASNEGQWDYGYT
>TRBV6-5|13
ASSYSRVGDTEAF
>TRBV4-1|11
ASGTSRYNEQF
>TRBV6-6|13
ASTREGAGLYEQY
>TRBV27|15
ASSLLQGIGVTGELF
>TRBV7-8|13
ASSQQGAYNSPLH
>TRBV6-1|13
ASSDEGGFGNEQF
>TRBV6-1|11
ASSESRGTEAF
>TRBV5-4|14
ASSLSTVIMNTEAF
>TRBV7-8|15
ASSSLAYGTGVYGYT
>TRBV6-6|13
ASTPRGSGTGELF
>TRBV6-1|15
ASSEMEVLRGTGELF
>TRBV15|14
ATSRDPDSTNEKLF
>TRBV6-5|11
ASSYRLGDTQY
>TRBV2|11
ASSEEDRVEQY
>TRBV6-6|13
ASSFDRGRLYEQY
>TRBV29-1|14
SVGRLAGLPYNEQF
>TRBV6-5|13
ASSLLAGYEGEQY
>TRBV6-4|10
ASRGPNQPQH
>TRBV7-9|13
ASSGDRAGTDTQY
>TRBV7-6|13
ASSSQGGGLNEQF
>TRBV19|12
ASTIAGGINEQF
>TRBV6-5|14
ASSYAAWGTTYERY
>TRBV4-1|15
ASSQNLAGGRTDTQY
>TRBV5-6|14
ASSLGVGAGEQPQH
>TRBV28|14
ASRLAGTSSDNEQF
>TRBV4-1|14
ASSQEFGQGENEQF
>TRBV5-4|11
ASSSDSIYGYT
>TRBV5-1|12
ASSLGRAKNIQY
>TRBV11-3|10
ASSKQGNTIY
>TRBV28|14
ASSSRDRRTTDTQY
>TRBV15|13
ATSRSGGSTYEQY